This is a list of T cell receptor beta chains from one sample in a study of PD-L1 blockade in urothelial cancer. Generated by immunoSEQ multiplex PCR, the TCRdb table keeps only in-frame clones and is missing some. The sample lists around 100,000 clones; approximately 89% were seen once. This material consisted of PBMCs, taken around atezolizumab (anti-PD-L1) treatment. These receptors were taken from a man aged 55-75 years with urothelial cancer. The CDR3 runs from the conserved cysteine through the conserved F or W. A D gene is named only where the DNA matches it firmly. Not all rows give a size; the values are once, few, many and, for expanded clones, a class.

v_gene: TRBV5-1
j_gene: TRBJ2-1
d_gene: -
abundance: -
CDR3aa: CASSLVGGTTYNEQFF
CDR3nt: TGCGCCAGCAGCTTGGTGGGCGGGACGACCTACAATGAGCAGTTCTTC

v_gene: TRBV5-4
j_gene: TRBJ2-2
d_gene: TRBD2
abundance: -
CDR3aa: CASSQAGATGELFF
CDR3nt: TGTGCCAGCAGCCAAGCGGGAGCCACCGGGGAGCTGTTTTTT

v_gene: TRBV7-2
j_gene: TRBJ2-1
d_gene: -
abundance: -
CDR3aa: CASSLQTRWADNEQFF
CDR3nt: TGTGCCAGCAGCTTACAAACCCGGTGGGCAGACAATGAGCAGTTCTTC

v_gene: TRBV19
j_gene: TRBJ2-1
d_gene: TRBD2
abundance: -
CDR3aa: CASSTRGSGGQLYNEQFF
CDR3nt: TGTGCCAGTAGTACTAGGGGTAGCGGGGGGCAACTCTACAATGAGCAGTTCTTC

v_gene: TRBV15
j_gene: TRBJ1-1
d_gene: TRBD1
abundance: -
CDR3aa: CATSLTGGASTEAFF
CDR3nt: TGTGCCACCAGCTTGACAGGGGGCGCGTCTACTGAAGCTTTCTTT

v_gene: TRBV6-5
j_gene: TRBJ1-2
d_gene: -
abundance: -
CDR3aa: CASSSVTHGYTF
CDR3nt: TGTGCCAGCAGTTCGGTAACGCACGGCTACACCTTC

v_gene: TRBV7-2
j_gene: TRBJ2-1
d_gene: -
abundance: -
CDR3aa: CASSPGSYNEQFF
CDR3nt: TGTGCCAGCAGCCCCGGGTCCTACAATGAGCAGTTCTTC

v_gene: TRBV10-3
j_gene: TRBJ2-5
d_gene: TRBD1
abundance: once
CDR3aa: CAISRDRGQETQYF
CDR3nt: TGTGCCATCAGCCGGGACAGGGGGCAAGAGACCCAGTACTTC

v_gene: TRBV30
j_gene: TRBJ2-7
d_gene: TRBD1
abundance: -
CDR3aa: CAWSRHRGRNYEQYF
CDR3nt: TGTGCCTGGAGTAGGCACAGGGGGCGCAACTACGAGCAGTACTTC

v_gene: TRBV7-9
j_gene: TRBJ2-3
d_gene: -
abundance: few
CDR3aa: CASSSGTDTQYF
CDR3nt: TGTGCCAGCAGCTCCGGGACAGATACGCAGTATTTT

v_gene: TRBV27
j_gene: TRBJ2-2
d_gene: -
abundance: -
CDR3aa: CASSPIGRTLNTGELFF
CDR3nt: TGTGCCAGCAGTCCCATCGGACGGACTTTGAACACCGGGGAGCTGTTTTTT

v_gene: TRBV5-1
j_gene: TRBJ2-7
d_gene: TRBD2
abundance: -
CDR3aa: CASSSAPSGSYEQYF
CDR3nt: TGCGCCAGCAGCTCGGCGCCTAGCGGGAGCTACGAGCAGTACTTC

v_gene: TRBV7-3
j_gene: TRBJ2-7
d_gene: TRBD1
abundance: -
CDR3aa: CASSPGQGSGEQYF
CDR3nt: TGTGCCAGCAGCCCGGGACAGGGTTCTGGCGAGCAGTACTTC

v_gene: TRBV28
j_gene: TRBJ1-1
d_gene: TRBD1
abundance: -
CDR3aa: CASRLTGGAATEAFF
CDR3nt: TGTGCCAGCAGACTGACAGGGGGCGCAGCCACTGAAGCTTTCTTT

v_gene: TRBV6-5
j_gene: TRBJ2-1
d_gene: -
abundance: -
CDR3aa: CASSLITRSNEQFF
CDR3nt: TGTGCCAGCTCCCTTATAACCCGGTCCAATGAGCAGTTCTTC

v_gene: TRBV6-6
j_gene: TRBJ1-1
d_gene: -
abundance: once
CDR3aa: CASSRGRDTEAFF
CDR3nt: TGTGCCAGCTCGAGAGGGAGGGACACTGAAGCTTTCTTT

v_gene: TRBV14
j_gene: TRBJ1-3
d_gene: -
abundance: -
CDR3aa: CASSQQTGGNTIYF
CDR3nt: TGTGCCAGCAGCCAACAGACAGGAGGAAACACCATATATTTT

v_gene: TRBV10-3
j_gene: TRBJ1-2
d_gene: TRBD1
abundance: -
CDR3aa: CATKRGQGDYGYTF
CDR3nt: TGTGCCACCAAAAGGGGACAGGGGGACTATGGCTACACCTTC

v_gene: TRBV10-3
j_gene: TRBJ2-1
d_gene: TRBD2
abundance: -
CDR3aa: CAISFGGGLTYNEQFF
CDR3nt: TGTGCCATCTCTTTTGGCGGGGGACTTACCTACAATGAGCAGTTCTTC

v_gene: TRBV4-3
j_gene: TRBJ1-2
d_gene: -
abundance: -
CDR3aa: CASSQDRRVGGYTF
CDR3nt: TGCGCCAGCAGCCAAGATCGGAGGGTAGGTGGCTACACCTTC

v_gene: TRBV2
j_gene: TRBJ2-4
d_gene: TRBD2
abundance: -
CDR3aa: CASGDSGGVNGIQYF
CDR3nt: TGTGCCAGCGGGGATAGCGGGGGGGTGAATGGCATTCAGTACTTC

v_gene: TRBV10-1
j_gene: TRBJ2-3
d_gene: TRBD2
abundance: -
CDR3aa: CASSDNRRGVTDTQYF
CDR3nt: TGCGCCAGCAGTGACAACCGGCGGGGGGTAACAGATACGCAGTATTTT

v_gene: TRBV6-1
j_gene: TRBJ1-4
d_gene: -
abundance: -
CDR3aa: CASSGDWATNEKLFF
CDR3nt: TGTGCCAGCAGTGGAGACTGGGCAACTAATGAAAAACTGTTTTTT

v_gene: TRBV5-1
j_gene: TRBJ2-1
d_gene: TRBD2
abundance: -
CDR3aa: CASSRLAGDNPTYNEQFF
CDR3nt: TGCGCCAGCAGCCGTTTAGCGGGGGACAACCCTACCTACAATGAGCAGTTCTTC

v_gene: TRBV28
j_gene: TRBJ2-7
d_gene: -
abundance: -
CDR3aa: CASSTGSYEQYF
CDR3nt: TGTGCCAGCAGTACAGGATCCTACGAGCAGTACTTC

v_gene: TRBV5-4
j_gene: TRBJ2-2
d_gene: TRBD2
abundance: -
CDR3aa: CASSPGPSGANTGELFF
CDR3nt: TGTGCCAGCAGCCCCGGCCCTAGCGGCGCGAACACCGGGGAGCTGTTTTTT

v_gene: TRBV18
j_gene: TRBJ1-6
d_gene: TRBD1
abundance: few
CDR3aa: CASSPTGGDSPLHF
CDR3nt: TGTGCCAGCTCACCGACAGGGGGAGATTCACCCCTCCACTTT

v_gene: TRBV6-1
j_gene: TRBJ1-2
d_gene: TRBD1
abundance: many
CDR3aa: CASSTQQGPSYGYTF
CDR3nt: TGTGCCAGCAGTACTCAACAGGGGCCCTCGTATGGCTACACCTTC

v_gene: TRBV28
j_gene: TRBJ2-5
d_gene: TRBD2
abundance: -
CDR3aa: CASSRLAGDHETQYF
CDR3nt: TGTGCCAGCAGTCGACTAGCGGGAGATCATGAGACCCAGTACTTC

v_gene: TRBV5-1
j_gene: TRBJ2-6
d_gene: -
abundance: -
CDR3aa: CASSFVRTSSPAYSGANVLTF
CDR3nt: TGCGCCAGCAGCTTTGTCCGGACATCCAGCCCAGCTTACTCTGGGGCCAACGTCCTGACTTTC

v_gene: TRBV5-1
j_gene: TRBJ2-3
d_gene: TRBD1
abundance: -
CDR3aa: CASSSRQGAYTDTQYF
CDR3nt: TGCGCCAGCAGCTCCAGACAGGGGGCTTACACAGATACGCAGTATTTT

v_gene: TRBV4-3
j_gene: TRBJ2-3
d_gene: TRBD2
abundance: -
CDR3aa: CASSPAAGGRADTQYF
CDR3nt: TGCGCCAGCAGCCCAGCAGCGGGAGGAAGGGCAGATACGCAGTATTTT

v_gene: TRBV29-1
j_gene: TRBJ2-1
d_gene: TRBD2
abundance: -
CDR3aa: CSVSSGRAYEQFF
CDR3nt: TGCAGCGTTTCCAGCGGGAGGGCCTATGAGCAGTTCTTC

v_gene: TRBV7-2
j_gene: TRBJ2-5
d_gene: -
abundance: -
CDR3aa: CASSRGGSGETQYF
CDR3nt: TGTGCCAGCAGCCGGGGTGGGTCGGGAGAGACCCAGTACTTC

v_gene: TRBV10-3
j_gene: TRBJ1-5
d_gene: -
abundance: -
CDR3aa: CAISLQESQPQHF
CDR3nt: TGTGCCATCAGTTTACAGGAGAGTCAGCCCCAGCATTTT

v_gene: TRBV21-1
j_gene: TRBJ2-5
d_gene: -
abundance: -
CDR3aa: CARQVSSVETQYF
CDR3nt: TGTGCCCGCCAGGTGAGTAGCGTAGAGACCCAGTACTTC

v_gene: TRBV11-2
j_gene: TRBJ2-7
d_gene: -
abundance: -
CDR3aa: CASSLVGRDYEQYF
CDR3nt: TGTGCCAGCAGCTTAGTGGGCAGGGATTACGAGCAGTACTTC

v_gene: TRBV28
j_gene: TRBJ2-7
d_gene: -
abundance: -
CDR3aa: CASSSGTLIYEQYF
CDR3nt: TGTGCCAGCAGTTCCGGGACACTTATCTACGAGCAGTACTTC

v_gene: TRBV19
j_gene: TRBJ2-1
d_gene: TRBD2
abundance: -
CDR3aa: CASSEGLAGGRNEQFF
CDR3nt: TGTGCCAGTAGCGAGGGACTAGCGGGAGGGCGAAATGAGCAGTTCTTC

v_gene: TRBV5-1
j_gene: TRBJ2-5
d_gene: TRBD1
abundance: -
CDR3aa: CASSVAGTEETQYF
CDR3nt: TGCGCCAGCAGCGTGGCCGGGACAGAAGAGACCCAGTACTTC

v_gene: TRBV7-2
j_gene: TRBJ2-2
d_gene: TRBD1
abundance: -
CDR3aa: CASSLEDRYSNTGELFF
CDR3nt: TGTGCCAGCAGCTTAGAGGACAGGTATTCGAACACCGGGGAGCTGTTTTTT

v_gene: TRBV1
j_gene: TRBJ1-3
d_gene: -
abundance: -
CDR3aa: CTSSQDRTNLSGNTIYF
CDR3nt: TGCACCAGCAGCCAGGACAGGACTAACCTCTCTGGAAACACCATATATTTT

v_gene: TRBV4-1
j_gene: TRBJ1-1
d_gene: TRBD1
abundance: once
CDR3aa: CASSQPSVFRGVTEAFF
CDR3nt: TGCGCCAGCAGCCAGCCCTCTGTTTTCAGGGGGGTGACTGAAGCTTTCTTT

v_gene: TRBV7-8
j_gene: TRBJ2-3
d_gene: TRBD1
abundance: -
CDR3aa: CASSLVLTGITDTQYF
CDR3nt: TGTGCCAGCAGCTTAGTCCTGACAGGGATCACAGATACGCAGTATTTT

v_gene: TRBV7-2
j_gene: TRBJ2-4
d_gene: -
abundance: -
CDR3aa: CASSLGGVSKNIQYF
CDR3nt: TGTGCCAGCAGCTTAGGAGGTGTCTCCAAAAACATTCAGTACTTC

v_gene: TRBV18
j_gene: TRBJ2-3
d_gene: TRBD2
abundance: -
CDR3aa: CASSLSSSGDTQYF
CDR3nt: TGTGCCAGCTCACTTTCGAGTAGCGGGGATACGCAGTATTTT

v_gene: TRBV18
j_gene: TRBJ2-5
d_gene: -
abundance: -
CDR3aa: CASSPRVSLGFQETQYF
CDR3nt: TGTGCCAGCTCACCACGGGTATCTCTAGGTTTCCAAGAGACCCAGTACTTC

v_gene: TRBV5-4
j_gene: TRBJ2-1
d_gene: TRBD2
abundance: -
CDR3aa: CASSLGGRATYNEQFF
CDR3nt: TGTGCCAGCAGCTTGGGCGGGAGGGCCACCTACAATGAGCAGTTCTTC

v_gene: TRBV7-2
j_gene: TRBJ2-7
d_gene: -
abundance: -
CDR3aa: CASSLVQGGQYF
CDR3nt: TGTGCCAGCAGCTTAGTTCAGGGAGGGCAGTACTTC

v_gene: TRBV28
j_gene: TRBJ2-7
d_gene: TRBD1
abundance: -
CDR3aa: CASSPRDRAYEQYF
CDR3nt: TGTGCCAGCAGTCCCCGGGACAGGGCCTACGAGCAGTACTTC

v_gene: TRBV4-3
j_gene: TRBJ2-2
d_gene: -
abundance: -
CDR3aa: CASSQDSPDTGELFF
CDR3nt: TGCGCCAGCAGCCAAGATTCCCCGGACACCGGGGAGCTGTTTTTT